This paragraph covers one T cell receptor (beta chain) sequence. Its antigen is currently unknown. These data are taken from a study of Ad26.COV2.S vaccination and SARS-CoV-2 variants. About the study: Donor allocation was to the COV1001 Ad26.COV2.S trial arm. Doses of Ad26.COV2.S were injected into muscle once or twice, 56 days apart. Findings and limits, study-wide: For non-spike TCRs, breadth in vaccine recipients resembled that in placebo recipients.

The protocol was immunoSEQ multiplex PCR, while the TCRdb copy is restricted to in-frame clones and leaves out a portion. The sample shows 430,000 or so clones, roughly 89% of them seen only once. Described treatment: around 19 received Ad26.COV2.S at low or high dose, single or two shots; several received placebo; per-sample allocation not given. Specimens were obtained on day 63 following the first vaccine or placebo injection. The shot given was an Ad26 vector that makes Wuhan-strain SARS-CoV-2 spike. Sequences were derived from peripheral blood, sampled in a trial of Ad26.COV2.S vaccine versus placebo. The TCR sequence derives from a person aged 18-60 years who received the Ad26.COV2.S COVID-19 vaccine or a placebo.

As DNA, the CDR3 is TGCGCCAGCAGCGGTCCGAACTCTGGGGCCAACGTCCTGACTTTC. Its translation: CASSGPNSGANVLTF. The V call is TRBV5-1, the J call TRBJ2-6, with D hard to call. Germline CDR1 and CDR2: SGHRS and YFSETQ. V lost 4 bases, J lost 0 bases, and 8 bases lay in between. This CDR3 region has 15 residues.